This passage covers 17 T cell receptor beta chains from one sample sequenced in a study of blood T cell repertoires in COVID-19. The method was immunoSEQ multiplex PCR; TCRdb's version includes in-frame clones alone and lacks a portion of them. The sample has about 160,000 clones, over 70% seen once. Source material: PBMCs or T cells enriched from blood (not recorded which). Receptors were obtained from a woman aged 40 to 49 with acute COVID-19.

The V gene is TRBV30, the J gene TRBJ2-3; 13 bases are shared with TRBD2. The CDR3 loop spans 16 amino acids. Trimming took 0 bases from V and 2 from J; bases not matched to a gene: 2. The germline V gene has CDR1 GTSNPN and CDR2 SVGIG (reference sequence). DNA of the CDR3: TGTGCCTGGAGTGTACTAGCGGGAGGGGTCACAGATACGCAGTATTTT. Translated: CAWSVLAGGVTDTQYF.

This clone was counted once. The gene calls are TRBV20-1 and TRBJ2-3; perhaps TRBD2 as D (7 bases). Trimming shortened V by 3 bases and J by 4 bases, and 29 bases separated the two germline ends. The CDR3 spans 19 residues. CDR1 is DFQATT, CDR2 SNEGSKA, per germline (reference sequence). The CDR3 loop is CSASPARGPERGVPDTQYF. The CDR3 DNA reads TGCAGTGCTAGTCCGGCACGGGGGCCTGAGCGGGGAGTACCAGATACGCAGTATTTT.

The chain's CDR3 is CASSEQGQGKDEQYV. The DNA for the CDR3 is TGTGCCAGCAGTGAACAAGGTCAGGGGAAGGACGAGCAGTACGTC. V is TRBV2 and J is TRBJ2-7; tentatively, D is TRBD1 (6 bases). This CDR3 has 15 amino acids. The V and J ends lost 2 bases and 5 bases respectively, with 16 bases between them. Germline V lookup: CDR1 SNHLY, CDR2 FYNNEI.

This CDR3 is CASSLSAGNYGYTF. The CDR3 nucleotides read TGTGCCAGCAGCTTGTCGGCCGGGAACTATGGCTACACCTTC. This rearrangement joins TRBV5-6 to TRBJ1-2; D call uncertain. The CDR3 totals 14 residues. Trimming left V 1 base short and J 2 bases short, with 9 bases between. CDR1 is SGHDT and CDR2 is YYEEEE in the germline V gene.

This rearrangement joins TRBV2 to TRBJ2-7; D might be TRBD2 (5 bases). The CDR3 consists of 14 residues. Germline V gene lookup returns CDR1 SNHLY and CDR2 FYNNEI. V lost 4 bases, J lost 6 bases, and 16 bases lay in between. The CDR3 coding sequence is TGTGCCAGCAGTGCAACACTACTAGTCCGCGAGCAGTACTTC. Amino acids: CASSATLLVREQYF.

This sequence joins TRBV5-6 and TRBJ2-7, with D perhaps matching TRBD1 (6 bases). Germline-derived CDR1 and CDR2 are SGHDT and YYEEEE. This CDR3 has 16 amino acids. With 4 bases removed from V and 3 bases from J, the gap between germline ends came to 20 bases. This chain's CDR3 is CASSPRQGDTNYEQYF. For the CDR3, the DNA is TGTGCCAGCAGCCCCCGGCAAGGGGACACCAACTACGAGCAGTACTTC.

The J gene is TRBJ1-5, the V gene TRBV19; 10 positions agree with TRBD1. V lost 6 bases and J lost 3; bases outside the gene matches: 11. This CDR3 comprises 17 residues. CDR1 is LNHDA, CDR2 SQIVND, per germline (reference sequence). The CDR3 coding sequence is TGTGCCAGTAGGGGAGGGACGGGACAGGGGTACAATCAGCCCCAGCATTTT. Its protein is CASRGGTGQGYNQPQHF.

CDR3 bases: TGTGCCATCAGTGAGACAGCCAACGAGCAGTACGTC. It translates to CAISETANEQYV. This chain joins TRBV10-3 and TRBJ2-7; D is uncertain. From germline, CDR1 is ENHRY and CDR2 SYGVKD. V was pared by 2 bases and J by 5 bases, with 7 bases between. This CDR3 has 12 residues.

The rearrangement links TRBV6-5 to TRBJ1-4; D gene ambiguous. Germline V CDR1 and CDR2: MNHEY, SVGAGI. V lost 5 bases to trimming and J lost 8 bases, with 18 bases between them. CDR3 length: 15 residues. The CDR3 is CASSHLEGSYEKLFF. In DNA, the CDR3 is TGTGCCAGCAGTCACCTAGAGGGTTCGTACGAAAAACTGTTTTTT.

The J gene is TRBJ2-1, the V gene TRBV7-9; TRBD1 agrees at 9 bases. The V gene end was trimmed by 8 bases and the J gene end by 9 bases; junction bases not matched to a gene: 8. The CDR3 consists of 13 residues. Germline lookup yields CDR1 SEHNR and CDR2 FQNEAQ (reference sequence). The CDR3 protein is CASGIQGAGEQFF. CDR3 coding DNA: TGTGCCAGCGGAATACAGGGGGCAGGTGAGCAGTTCTTC.

The chain couples TRBV27 to TRBJ1-2; possible D gene TRBD1, 6 bases. Germline V gene sequence: CDR1 MNHEY, CDR2 SMNVEV (reference sequence). The length of the CDR3 is 11 residues. The CDR3 region is CATGRGYGYTF. CDR3 sequence (DNA): TGTGCTACAGGGAGGGGCTATGGCTACACCTTC.

V usage is TRBV3-1 (or the pseudogene TRBV3-2) and J usage is TRBJ2-7; 7 bases agree with TRBD1. The CDR3 runs 14 residues. Germline CDR1 and CDR2: LGHDT and YNNKEL (reference sequence). With 0 bases clipped from V and 9 bases from J, the junction kept 8 bases outside the gene matches. The CDR3 loop is CASSQDRDSRRQYV. CDR3 sequence (DNA): TGTGCCAGCAGCCAAGATCGGGACAGCCGGAGGCAGTACGTC.

The V and J genes are TRBV24-1 and TRBJ2-5; D possibly corresponds to TRBD2 (6 bases). CDR3 size: 16 residues. Germline V CDR1 and CDR2: KGHDR, SFDVKD. The V end lost 3 bases, the J end lost 4 bases, and 17 bases lay between the germline ends. The CDR3, as DNA: TGTGCCACCAGTGATGGGGGGAGAGGTAGGAGAGAGACCCAGTACTTC. Translating gives CATSDGGRGRRETQYF.

The rearrangement uses TRBV7-9 and TRBJ1-5; D may be TRBD1 (6 bases). This CDR3 is built from 17 residues. Trimming took 0 bases from V and 4 from J, leaving 16 bases between them. In germline, CDR1 is SEHNR, CDR2 FQNEAQ (reference sequence). In DNA form, the CDR3 reads TGTGCCAGCAGCTTAGCGGCAGGGGATCGTTTTAATCAGCCCCAGCATTTT. Its translation is CASSLAAGDRFNQPQHF.

This chain links TRBV6-2 or TRBV6-3 with TRBJ1-1; 8 nucleotides align to TRBD1. The CDR3 has 15 amino acids. The ends lost 0 bases at V and 4 bases at J; junction bases unmatched: 4. CDR1 is MNHEY, CDR2 SVGEGT, per germline. In nucleotides, the CDR3 is TGTGCCAGCAGTTACTCGACAGGGGCTAGCACTGAAGCTTTCTTT. Translating it yields CASSYSTGASTEAFF.

The chain joins TRBV5-1 to TRBJ1-1; D call uncertain. Trimming took 4 bases from V and 0 from J, leaving 16 bases between them. The CDR3 is 16 amino acids. The germline gives CDR1 SGHRS, CDR2 YFSETQ. This CDR3 reads CASSPPRAELNTEAFF. The CDR3 coding sequence is TGCGCCAGCAGCCCCCCGAGGGCAGAATTGAACACTGAAGCTTTCTTT.

This chain connects TRBV7-2 to TRBJ2-2; D unresolved. The germline CDR1 and CDR2 sequences are SGHTA and FQGNSA. This CDR3 has 15 amino acids. The V end was cut by 1 base, the J end by 4 bases, with 10 bases between. The CDR3 DNA reads TGTGCCAGCAGCTTAGTTTCTAGAGTCACCGGGGAGCTGTTTTTT. Encoded protein: CASSLVSRVTGELFF. Using reference TRBV7-2 and TRBJ2-2 for the parts outside the CDR3, the full variable domain is GAGVSQSPSNKVTEKGKDVELRCDPISGHTALYWYRQSLGQGLEFLIYFQGNSAPDKSGLPSDRFSAERTGGSVSTLTIQRTQQEDSAVYLCASSLVSRVTGELFFGEGSRLTVL.